These T cell receptor beta chains were read from a single sample in a study of metastatic and nonmetastatic thyroid tumors. TCRdb redid the clone calls on the PCR reads using MiXCR. The table includes approximately 21,000 clones, 22% detected once. Sequencing was done on a sample of adjacent normal tissue. Receptors were obtained from a female donor with papillary thyroid cancer or a benign thyroid nodule (not recorded which). Some clones in this sample may be carry-over from other donors' samples. Each CDR3 is given with its conserved first and last residue. Each record gives: J gene, V gene, D gene, clone size, CDR3 DNA, CDR3 protein. The D gene is left open where the match is weak. Some rows have no size entry. The others give once, few or many, or a class for an expanded clone.

j_gene: TRBJ2-1; v_gene: TRBV9; d_gene: TRBD2; abundance: few; CDR3nt: TGTGCCAGAGCGGGATGTTACAATGAGCAGTTCTTC; CDR3aa: CARAGCYNEQFF
j_gene: TRBJ1-1; v_gene: TRBV18; d_gene: NA; abundance: once; CDR3nt: TGTGCCGGCTCACCACGTCGGGACAAGAACACTGAAGCTTTCTTT; CDR3aa: CAGSPRRDKNTEAFF
j_gene: TRBJ2-2; v_gene: TRBV10-3; d_gene: NA; abundance: NA; CDR3nt: TGTGCCACCTTACATGGGTGGGGGCTGTTTTTT; CDR3aa: CATLHGWGLFF
j_gene: TRBJ2-1; v_gene: TRBV30; d_gene: TRBD2; abundance: NA; CDR3nt: TGTGCCTGGAGTCCACTAGCGGCAGGGGATGAGCAGTTCTTC; CDR3aa: CAWSPLAAGDEQFF
j_gene: TRBJ1-2; v_gene: TRBV6-5; d_gene: NA; abundance: few; CDR3nt: TGTGCCAGCAGTCCCCCTAGCGGACTCAGGGGAGGAAACTATGGCTACACCTTC; CDR3aa: CASSPPSGLRGGNYGYTF
j_gene: TRBJ1-5; v_gene: TRBV10-2; d_gene: NA; abundance: few; CDR3nt: TGCGCCAGCAGTTCAGACAATAATCAGCCCCAGCATTTT; CDR3aa: CASSSDNNQPQHF
j_gene: TRBJ1-1; v_gene: TRBV28; d_gene: NA; abundance: few; CDR3nt: TGTGCCAGCAGCTTATATGGAACTGAAGCTTTCTTT; CDR3aa: CASSLYGTEAFF
j_gene: TRBJ1-5; v_gene: TRBV30; d_gene: NA; abundance: NA; CDR3nt: TGTGCCTGGAGTGTATCGGGGTATAATCAGCCCCAGCATTTT; CDR3aa: CAWSVSGYNQPQHF
j_gene: TRBJ1-1; v_gene: TRBV7-3; d_gene: TRBD1; abundance: once; CDR3nt: TGTGCCAGCAGCGCAGACAGGGATGTTGAAGCTTTCTTT; CDR3aa: CASSADRDVEAFF
j_gene: TRBJ2-5; v_gene: TRBV9; d_gene: NA; abundance: NA; CDR3nt: TGTGCCAGCAGCGTAGCTGGAGGGTCAGAGACCCAGTACTTC; CDR3aa: CASSVAGGSETQYF
j_gene: TRBJ2-4; v_gene: TRBV2; d_gene: NA; abundance: many; CDR3nt: TGTGCCAGCAGGAGGGGCCCGGAGGACATTCAGTACTTC; CDR3aa: CASRRGPEDIQYF
j_gene: TRBJ1-1; v_gene: TRBV7-2; d_gene: TRBD1; abundance: NA; CDR3nt: TGTGCCAGCAGCTTAAATTACAGGGGGATCACTGAAGCTTTCTTT; CDR3aa: CASSLNYRGITEAFF
j_gene: TRBJ2-7; v_gene: TRBV27; d_gene: NA; abundance: few; CDR3nt: TGTGCCAGCAGTATAGTACAGCCCTACGAGCAGTACTTC; CDR3aa: CASSIVQPYEQYF
j_gene: TRBJ2-1; v_gene: TRBV6-9; d_gene: NA; abundance: few; CDR3nt: TGTGCCAGCAGTTATAACGGGGTTTACAATGAGCAGTTCTTC; CDR3aa: CASSYNGVYNEQFF
j_gene: TRBJ2-2; v_gene: TRBV24-1; d_gene: TRBD2; abundance: once; CDR3nt: TGTGCCACCAGTGATTTCCCCTACAGCGGGGTGCGGGACTGGGAGCTGTTTTTT; CDR3aa: CATSDFPYSGVRDWELFF
j_gene: TRBJ2-6; v_gene: TRBV2; d_gene: NA; abundance: NA; CDR3nt: TGTGCCAGCAGCCCCGGGCCGGATTTTTCCGGGGCCAACGTCCTGACTTTC; CDR3aa: CASSPGPDFSGANVLTF
j_gene: TRBJ2-2; v_gene: TRBV6-2/TRBV6-3; d_gene: TRBD1; abundance: NA; CDR3nt: TGTGCCAGCAGTTACGGGACAGTAACCGGGGAGCTGTTTTTT; CDR3aa: CASSYGTVTGELFF
j_gene: TRBJ2-1; v_gene: TRBV6-1; d_gene: NA; abundance: NA; CDR3nt: TGTGCCAGCAGTACGACCGGGACTTCCTACAATGAGCAGTTCTTC; CDR3aa: CASSTTGTSYNEQFF
j_gene: TRBJ1-3; v_gene: TRBV12-3/TRBV12-4; d_gene: NA; abundance: NA; CDR3nt: TGTGCCAGCAGTTCCAGGGACACCATACATTTT; CDR3aa: CASSSRDTIHF
j_gene: TRBJ2-7; v_gene: TRBV6-1; d_gene: TRBD2; abundance: medium-sized; CDR3nt: TGTGCCAGCAGTGGCGGACTAGCGCAAACCTACGAGCAGTACTTC; CDR3aa: CASSGGLAQTYEQYF
j_gene: TRBJ2-7; v_gene: TRBV12-3/TRBV12-4; d_gene: NA; abundance: few; CDR3nt: TGTGCCAGCACCCCCACCGCAGACAGAGTCTCCTACGAGCAGTACTTC; CDR3aa: CASTPTADRVSYEQYF
j_gene: TRBJ1-6; v_gene: TRBV4-2; d_gene: NA; abundance: medium-sized; CDR3nt: TGTGCCAGCAGCCAAGATTCGGTTCGAGGGGGGCCGGCCGATAATTCACCCCTCCACTTT; CDR3aa: CASSQDSVRGGPADNSPLHF
j_gene: TRBJ2-7; v_gene: TRBV6-1; d_gene: NA; abundance: few; CDR3nt: TGTGCCAGCAGTGAAAGGAGGGCGGAACTCTCCTACGAGCAGTACTTC; CDR3aa: CASSERRAELSYEQYF
j_gene: TRBJ2-2; v_gene: TRBV13; d_gene: TRBD2; abundance: many; CDR3nt: TGTGCCAGCAGCCTTGCGGGACTAGCGGGAGTTGGGGCGAGTACCGGGGAGCTGTTTTTT; CDR3aa: CASSLAGLAGVGASTGELFF
j_gene: TRBJ2-1; v_gene: TRBV7-9; d_gene: NA; abundance: many; CDR3nt: TGTGCCAGCAGCAAATACAGGGTTGACAATGAGCAGTTCTTC; CDR3aa: CASSKYRVDNEQFF
j_gene: TRBJ2-2; v_gene: TRBV9; d_gene: TRBD2; abundance: many; CDR3nt: TGTGCCAGCAGCCCAATAGCGGGAGACACCGGGGAGCTGTTTTTT; CDR3aa: CASSPIAGDTGELFF
j_gene: TRBJ2-2; v_gene: TRBV6-1; d_gene: NA; abundance: few; CDR3nt: TGTGCCAGCTCTCAGGCCAGGGGGGCGGGGACCGGGGAGCTGTTTTTT; CDR3aa: CASSQARGAGTGELFF
j_gene: TRBJ2-5; v_gene: TRBV7-9; d_gene: NA; abundance: NA; CDR3nt: TGTGCCAGCAGCCCCATCGAGGGGAGGGAGACCCAGTACTTC; CDR3aa: CASSPIEGRETQYF
j_gene: TRBJ1-1; v_gene: TRBV6-1; d_gene: TRBD1; abundance: medium-sized; CDR3nt: TGTGCCAGCAGAGAATCGGGACAGGGGTTCTCGACCACTGAAGCTTTCTTT; CDR3aa: CASRESGQGFSTTEAFF
j_gene: TRBJ2-1; v_gene: TRBV27; d_gene: NA; abundance: NA; CDR3nt: TGTGCCAGCGGATTCTATGAGCAGTTCTTC; CDR3aa: CASGFYEQFF
j_gene: TRBJ2-7; v_gene: TRBV10-1; d_gene: TRBD2; abundance: few; CDR3nt: TGCGCCAGCGGGGATGGGACTAGCGGGACCGGCGAGCAGTACTTC; CDR3aa: CASGDGTSGTGEQYF
j_gene: TRBJ1-2; v_gene: TRBV2; d_gene: TRBD1; abundance: medium-sized; CDR3nt: TGTGCCAGCGGCGGGGTCGGGGACAGAGCCCAGAGTCCTTATGGCTACACCTTC; CDR3aa: CASGGVGDRAQSPYGYTF
j_gene: TRBJ2-5; v_gene: TRBV5-1; d_gene: NA; abundance: NA; CDR3nt: TGCGCCAGCAGCTCGTACCAAGAGACCCAGTACTTC; CDR3aa: CASSSYQETQYF
j_gene: TRBJ2-5; v_gene: TRBV5-1; d_gene: NA; abundance: many; CDR3nt: TGCGCCAGCAGCATCCTTCAAGAGACCCAGTACTTC; CDR3aa: CASSILQETQYF
j_gene: TRBJ2-1; v_gene: TRBV27; d_gene: NA; abundance: NA; CDR3nt: TGTGCCAGCAGTTTATTTAGCCCCGGGGACAATGAGCAGTTCTTC; CDR3aa: CASSLFSPGDNEQFF
j_gene: TRBJ1-1; v_gene: TRBV20-1; d_gene: NA; abundance: NA; CDR3nt: TGCAGTGCTAGACCCGATTCCTTCATGAACACTGAAGCTTTCTTT; CDR3aa: CSARPDSFMNTEAFF
j_gene: TRBJ1-1; v_gene: TRBV7-9; d_gene: TRBD1; abundance: NA; CDR3nt: TGTGCCAGCAGCCCACGACAGGGGAGAGAGACTGAAGCTTTCTTT; CDR3aa: CASSPRQGRETEAFF
j_gene: TRBJ2-7; v_gene: TRBV20-1; d_gene: NA; abundance: many; CDR3nt: TGCAGTGGGCAGGGTAGGGCCTACGAGCAGTACTTC; CDR3aa: CSGQGRAYEQYF
j_gene: TRBJ2-3; v_gene: TRBV5-8; d_gene: NA; abundance: many; CDR3nt: TGTGCCAGCAGCACCGCTGGGGATGGAAGCACAGATACGCAGTATTTT; CDR3aa: CASSTAGDGSTDTQYF
j_gene: TRBJ2-2; v_gene: TRBV6-1; d_gene: TRBD1; abundance: NA; CDR3nt: TGTGCCAGCAGTGAGGGACAGGCTCGAGCCGGGGAGCTGTTTTTT; CDR3aa: CASSEGQARAGELFF
j_gene: TRBJ2-1; v_gene: TRBV19; d_gene: TRBD2; abundance: medium-sized; CDR3nt: TGTGCCAGTAGTATGGGTCTAGCGGGAGGAACTGAGCAGTTCTTC; CDR3aa: CASSMGLAGGTEQFF
j_gene: TRBJ2-1; v_gene: TRBV28; d_gene: NA; abundance: few; CDR3nt: TGTGCCAGCAGTTTCCCGGGGCCGGAGAAGCAGTTCTTC; CDR3aa: CASSFPGPEKQFF
j_gene: TRBJ1-2; v_gene: TRBV6-2/TRBV6-3; d_gene: NA; abundance: few; CDR3nt: TGTGCCAGCAGTTATGGTTTCAACTATGGCTACACCTTC; CDR3aa: CASSYGFNYGYTF
j_gene: TRBJ1-6; v_gene: TRBV10-1; d_gene: TRBD1; abundance: NA; CDR3nt: TGCGCCAGTACTCCGAGGGGGCTAAATTCACCCCTCCACTTT; CDR3aa: CASTPRGLNSPLHF
j_gene: TRBJ2-1; v_gene: TRBV7-9; d_gene: NA; abundance: medium-sized; CDR3nt: TGTGCCAGCAGCTCCGGGGACGGCGAGCAGTTCTTC; CDR3aa: CASSSGDGEQFF
j_gene: TRBJ1-5; v_gene: TRBV28; d_gene: NA; abundance: few; CDR3nt: TGTGCCAGCAGTTTAGTTTGGAGTGCAGGGACTCAGCCCCAGCATTTT; CDR3aa: CASSLVWSAGTQPQHF
j_gene: TRBJ1-3; v_gene: TRBV5-1; d_gene: NA; abundance: NA; CDR3nt: TGCGCCAGCAGCTTGGGGGGGGACGGAAACACCATATATTTT; CDR3aa: CASSLGGDGNTIYF
j_gene: TRBJ2-3; v_gene: TRBV6-1; d_gene: TRBD1; abundance: medium-sized; CDR3nt: TGTGCCAGTAGGAGGGACAGGCGCACAGATACGCAGTATTTT; CDR3aa: CASRRDRRTDTQYF
j_gene: TRBJ2-3; v_gene: TRBV6-2/TRBV6-3; d_gene: NA; abundance: medium-sized; CDR3nt: TGTGCCAGCAGAAATAGCGCCCGCACAGATACGCAGTATTTT; CDR3aa: CASRNSARTDTQYF
j_gene: TRBJ2-1; v_gene: TRBV4-3; d_gene: TRBD2; abundance: many; CDR3nt: TGCGCCAGCAGCCAAGAGTTGAGTTTTCCAGCGGGAGCGGGTGAGCAGTTCTTC; CDR3aa: CASSQELSFPAGAGEQFF
j_gene: TRBJ2-5; v_gene: TRBV7-2; d_gene: TRBD2; abundance: NA; CDR3nt: TGTGCCAGCAGCTCCGGACTAGCGGGGGAGACCCAGTACTTC; CDR3aa: CASSSGLAGETQYF
j_gene: TRBJ2-1; v_gene: TRBV20-1; d_gene: TRBD2; abundance: NA; CDR3nt: TGCAGTGCTAGAACCCTAGCGGGGGGGCCCTCCAATGAGCAGTTCTTC; CDR3aa: CSARTLAGGPSNEQFF
j_gene: TRBJ2-1; v_gene: TRBV6-1; d_gene: NA; abundance: NA; CDR3nt: TGTGCCAGCGTATGGGTAAATGAGCAGTTCTTC; CDR3aa: CASVWVNEQFF
j_gene: TRBJ1-4; v_gene: TRBV12-3/TRBV12-4; d_gene: NA; abundance: few; CDR3nt: TGTGCCAGCATCCCTGTGCGATCAACTAATGAAAAACTGTTTTTT; CDR3aa: CASIPVRSTNEKLFF
j_gene: TRBJ2-7; v_gene: TRBV2; d_gene: NA; abundance: medium-sized; CDR3nt: TGTGCCAGCAGGCCGACGGGACCTCTCCCCGAGCAGTACTTC; CDR3aa: CASRPTGPLPEQYF